This T cell receptor (beta chain) was obtained from a study of blood T cell repertoires in COVID-19 (dated by TCRdb to between 2020 and 2021). Background for the entire study: Collaborator samples came from the United States, Italy and Spain and covered acute and convalescent phases of COVID-19. A de-identified subject ID, COVID-19 status, age in years and sex were almost always included in the sample metadata. Deeply sampled blood TCRbeta repertoires from subjects exposed to, actively infected with, or recovered from COVID-19 were included in the dataset. The material from the prospective study consisted of cDNA or gDNA derived from T cells, B-cell-depleted T cells, or PBMCs. The samples were drawn from two sources: the first 160 participants of the ongoing ImmuneRACE study, and 1,254 subjects contributed by 6 global collaborators. A freely available public database, intended as a resource for researchers studying the immune response to SARS-CoV-2, is where the repertoires were released. HLA class I and class II types, where available, came from metadata supplied by the sample provider rather than from assay-based typing.

Results and caveats for the whole study, not just this receptor: The quantity of clinical and demographic metadata differed by source and by participant and was supplied without curation.

For this clone: Its antigen remains undetermined. No much larger clonotype is one base removed from it; base qualities were not supplied.

Collaborating institutions collected whole blood in K2EDTA tubes following their own protocols. For TCRbeta analysis, collaborators shipped samples as frozen whole blood, isolated PBMCs, or DNA extracted from either of those sample types. TCRbeta CDR3 regions were amplified from genomic DNA using the immunoSEQ Assay, a bias-controlled multiplex PCR. In the original analysis: Nucleated cell counts per sample were estimated from amplification of reference gene primers within the assay. To quantify the absolute abundance of each unique TCRbeta CDR3 rearrangement, sequence reads were collapsed and filtered. Productive Simpson clonality was computed per sample as the square root of Simpson's diversity index over productive rearrangements. Not all clones reach the TCRdb copy of this immuneACCESS table, which keeps in-frame sequences only. Checked studies attribute under half of the gap to unresolved V genes and leave the rest unexplained. The D gene and trimming were derived from the DNA, and the V and J assignments and clone size from that table. The sample table records roughly 380,000 clones; about 85% of these occur just once. Together, the top ten hold roughly 3.7% of the sample.

Sequencing used peripheral blood. This clonotype was sampled from a woman aged 18-29 years with acute or convalescent COVID-19.

The CDR3 reads CASIKVDRGLGAFF. The nucleotide sequence reads as follows: TGTGCCAGCATCAAAGTGGACAGGGGGCTTGGTGCTTTCTTT. This chain is built from TRBV28 and TRBJ1-1; 11 central bases correspond to TRBD1. For this chain, trimming is 7 bases at the V end and 11 bases at the J end, and the number of junction bases without a gene match is 12. The CDR3 runs 14 residues from the cysteine to the phenylalanine. Solely the CDR3 DNA is kept, with 42 bases framed from the first base. CDR1 and CDR2 were assigned from the germline V gene as MDHEN and SYDVKM.